The present T cell receptor beta chain was sequenced within a study of blood T cell repertoires in COVID-19. Study-level information: Researchers got acute and convalescent COVID-19 samples from the United States, Italy and Spain. In each case, the material was cDNA or gDNA derived from T cells, B-cell-depleted T cells, or PBMCs.

Original processing methods: Reference gene primer amplification gave nucleated cell count estimates. The data were produced by immunoSEQ multiplex PCR, yet TCRdb's version contains in-frame clones alone and is incomplete. V and J calls and clone size come straight from that table; D and trimming were deduced from the DNA. The table has 100,000 to 150,000 clones, approximately 90% seen once; the top ten hold 1% to 1.5%. Germline loops: CDR1 MNHNY, CDR2 SVGAGI (reference sequence). V was clipped by 0 bases and J by 9 bases; unmatched bases: 3. The CDR3 runs to 14 residues. The TCR comes from a woman older than 75 with acute or convalescent COVID-19. Sequencing was performed on peripheral blood. The V and J genes are TRBV6-6 and TRBJ1-5; 9 positions match TRBD1. CDR3: CASSYSRGQGPQHF. The CDR3 nucleotides are TGTGCCAGCAGTTACTCGAGGGGACAGGGGCCCCAGCATTTT.